This T cell receptor beta chain comes out of a study of shared clonotypes between healthy human individuals. Study results and limitations: Around 5% was the fraction of naive CD4 clonotypes found shared across four donors. Large depth notwithstanding, sorted-subset sequencing proved incomplete by rarefaction.

Division of CD4+ cells produced a CD45RA+ naive subset and a CD45RA-negative memory subset. The assay was run at deep level. Assay: immunoSEQ multiplex PCR; the TCRdb copy retains only in-frame clones and omits some. The sample records 550,000 to 700,000 clones, less than 80% being singletons. Germline CDR1 is SGHRS and CDR2 is YFSETQ. This CDR3 region has 15 residues. With V trimmed by 4 bases and J by 8 bases, 11 bases remained unmatched. Concerning this clone: Its antigen is as yet unknown.

The genes are TRBV5-1 and TRBJ2-3, with 9 bases matching TRBD1. The TCR was taken from a woman in her 30s in good health. The sample consisted of memory CD4+ T cells sorted from blood. The subset here: CD45RA-negative fraction. The CDR3 nucleotides read TGCGCCAGCAGCATGGGGGACAGGGACATAGGTACGCAGTATTTT. Translating gives CASSMGDRDIGTQYF.